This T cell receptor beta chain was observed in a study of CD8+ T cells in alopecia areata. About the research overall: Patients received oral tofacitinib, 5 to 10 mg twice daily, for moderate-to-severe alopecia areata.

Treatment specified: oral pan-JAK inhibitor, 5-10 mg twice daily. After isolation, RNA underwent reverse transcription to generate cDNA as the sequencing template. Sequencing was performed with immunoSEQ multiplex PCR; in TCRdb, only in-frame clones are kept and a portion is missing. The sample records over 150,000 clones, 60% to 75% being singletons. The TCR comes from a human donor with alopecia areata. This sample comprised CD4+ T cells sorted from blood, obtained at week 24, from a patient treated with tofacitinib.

CDR3 sequence (DNA): TGTGCCAGCAGCTTAACTCGGGGGAACACTGAAGCTTTCTTT. It yields the protein CASSLTRGNTEAFF. J is TRBJ1-1 and V is TRBV11-2; D remains ambiguous. The CDR3 extends over 14 amino acids. Trimming took off 2 bases at V and 1 base at J, with 8 bases between the two ends. Germline CDR1 reads SGHAT; CDR2 reads FQNNGV.